The clone carrying this T cell receptor (beta chain) came up a few times. Its cognate antigen is unknown. These data belong to a study of T-cell memory formation after mild COVID-19. Overall study results and limits: CD4+ contracting clones lay mainly in CM and EM, CD8+ ones in EMRA. Later expanders leaned CD4+, whereas clones that contracted between day 15 and 85 were balanced CD4/CD8.

TCRdb processed the 5' RACE reads anew with MiXCR; each CDR3 protein has one entry. This table holds 15,000 or so distinct CDR3 sequences, roughly 23% found once. Germline V gene sequence: CDR1 LGHNA, CDR2 YNFKEQ. There are 13 residues in the CDR3. Trimming removed 4 bases at V and 4 bases at J, with 8 bases between. This TCR derives from a man between 18 and 35 years old who had mild COVID-19 (a few samples of this study predate the infection). Cell type and time point are not known. This chain joins TRBV4-2 and TRBJ2-1; D gene ambiguous. The source material was PBMCs or a T cell subset sorted from them (not recorded which). CDR3 protein: CASSLTRYNEQFF. The CDR3 coding sequence is TGTGCCAGCAGCCTCACACGGTACAATGAGCAGTTCTTC.